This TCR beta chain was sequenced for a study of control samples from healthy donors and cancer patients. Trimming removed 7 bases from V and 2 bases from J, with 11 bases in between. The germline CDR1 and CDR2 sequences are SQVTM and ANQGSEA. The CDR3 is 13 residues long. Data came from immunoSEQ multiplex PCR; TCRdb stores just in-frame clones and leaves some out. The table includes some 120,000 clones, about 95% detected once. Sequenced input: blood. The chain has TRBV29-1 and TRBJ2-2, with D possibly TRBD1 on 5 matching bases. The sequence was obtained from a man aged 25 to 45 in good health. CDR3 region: CSGTTENTGELFF. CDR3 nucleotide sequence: TGCAGCGGTACGACAGAAAACACCGGGGAGCTGTTTTTT.